These 20 T cell receptor beta chains originate from one sample sequenced in a study of blood T cell repertoires in COVID-19. The data were produced by immunoSEQ multiplex PCR, yet TCRdb's version contains in-frame clones alone and is incomplete. The table lists some 250,000 clones, 86% of them singletons. Material for sequencing was peripheral blood. The receptors derive from a man aged 30-40 years who had recovered from COVID-19.

The table lists this clone with a count of one. V usage is TRBV19 and J usage is TRBJ2-3; D might be TRBD2 (5 bases). Trimming removed 1 base from V and 5 bases from J, with 13 bases in between. Germline assignment: CDR1 LNHDA and CDR2 SQIVND (reference sequence). The CDR3 extends over 15 amino acids. Here the CDR3 reads CASSIGSRGGDTQYF. The CDR3 DNA follows: TGTGCCAGTAGTATAGGAAGCCGCGGAGGAGATACGCAGTATTTT.

This sequence joins TRBV25-1 and TRBJ2-5; maybe TRBD1 (7 bases). CDR1 and CDR2 (germline): MGHDK, SYGVNS. Trimming shortened V by 5 bases and J by 5 bases, and 18 bases separated the two germline ends. The CDR3 runs to 15 residues. In DNA, the CDR3 is TGTGCCAGCAGTTTATTCCGCAGGGGGGTTGAGACCCAGTACTTC. It codes for CASSLFRRGVETQYF.

This clone was seen only a few times. The chain carries TRBV12-3 or TRBV12-4 and TRBJ2-5; D might be TRBD1 (6 bases). Between the trimmed V and J ends, which lost 5 bases and 9 bases, there was a span of 13 bases. The CDR3 consists of 12 residues. CDR3 loop: CASSQGGRAQYF. CDR3 DNA: TGTGCCAGCAGTCAAGGGGGTAGGGCCCAGTACTTC.

The CDR3 DNA follows: TGTGCCACCAGCAGAGATGCGGGGGCCGAGACCCAGTACTTC. It encodes CATSRDAGAETQYF. The rearrangement uses TRBV15 and TRBJ2-5; TRBD2 is a possible D gene (7 bases). This CDR3 is built from 14 residues. The germline CDR1 and CDR2 sequences are LNHNV and YYDKDF (reference sequence). The V end was cut by 0 bases, the J end by 5 bases, with 10 bases between.

V usage is TRBV29-1 and J usage is TRBJ2-1; weak D call: TRBD1 (6 bases). Trimming cost V 6 bases and J 1 base, with 13 bases left between them. The CDR3 has 14 amino acids. Germline lookup yields CDR1 SQVTM and CDR2 ANQGSEA. CDR3 sequence reads: CSVQGFASYNEQFF. The CDR3 nucleotides are TGCAGCGTACAGGGTTTTGCTTCCTACAATGAGCAGTTCTTC.

The chain is built from TRBV29-1 and TRBJ2-7; maybe TRBD1 (6 bases). Germline V CDR1 and CDR2: SQVTM, ANQGSEA. The ends were cut back, 7 bases at V and 4 bases at J, with 17 bases in the middle. This CDR3 comprises 13 residues. CDR3 sequence: CSAQRGSDYEQYF. The CDR3 bases are TGCAGCGCCCAAAGGGGGTCGGATTACGAGCAGTACTTC.

The chain has TRBV9 and TRBJ2-5; 9 bases align to TRBD2. This CDR3 is 15 amino acids long. Germline-derived CDR1 and CDR2 are SGDLS and YYNGEE. J lost 5 bases, V lost 1 base, and 6 bases had no gene match. Written as DNA, the CDR3 is TGTGCCAGCAGCGTACCTAGCGGGGCGGGGGAGACCCAGTACTTC. Translation gives CASSVPSGAGETQYF.

This sequence joins TRBV7-8 and TRBJ2-2, with TRBD1 matching over 8 bases. The CDR3 contains 17 residues. Germline V gene lookup returns CDR1 SGHVS and CDR2 FQNEAQ. With V trimmed by 6 bases and J by 6 bases, 15 bases remained unmatched. The CDR3 region has the DNA TGTGCCAGCAGTTTAAAACGACAGGGGAATGTGGCCGGGGAGCTGTTTTTT. It encodes CASSLKRQGNVAGELFF.

The rearrangement links TRBV2 to TRBJ2-2; TRBD1 matches 8 bases. V lost 6 bases to trimming and J lost 2 bases; unmatched junction nucleotides: 5. From germline, CDR1 is SNHLY and CDR2 FYNNEI. The CDR3 has 15 residues. The CDR3 is CASSRGRANTGELFF. The CDR3 DNA sequence: TGTGCCAGCAGCAGGGGGCGAGCAAACACCGGGGAGCTGTTTTTT.

The chain combines TRBV13 with TRBJ2-7; 11 positions agree with TRBD2. Germline-derived CDR1 and CDR2 are PRHDT and FYEKMQ (reference sequence). J was trimmed by 4 bases and V by 0 bases; bases with no gene match: 11. The CDR3 is 18 amino acids. The chain's CDR3 is CASSLGRSGGANQYEQYF. CDR3 DNA: TGTGCCAGCAGCTTAGGCCGTAGCGGGGGGGCTAATCAGTACGAGCAGTACTTC.

This sequence joins TRBV6-6 and TRBJ2-4, with a possible D match to TRBD2 (5 bases). Germline V gives CDR1 MNHNY, CDR2 SVGAGI (reference sequence). V was pared by 6 bases and J by 0 bases, with 12 bases between. The CDR3 runs 15 residues. The chain's CDR3 is CASRYRDLAKNIQYF. The CDR3 DNA reads as TGTGCCAGCAGGTACCGGGATCTAGCCAAAAACATTCAGTACTTC.

The chain combines TRBV5-1 with TRBJ1-1; TRBD1 matches at 7 bases. CDR1 is SGHRS and CDR2 is YFSETQ in the germline V gene. V was clipped by 2 bases and J by 5 bases; unmatched bases: 3. The CDR3 consists of 13 residues. CDR3 sequence (DNA): TGCGCCAGCAGCTTCACAGGGGAGACTGAAGCTTTCTTT. Its protein product is CASSFTGETEAFF.

V usage is TRBV6-5 and J usage is TRBJ1-6, with D hard to call. The germline V gene has CDR1 MNHEY and CDR2 SVGAGI. The V gene lost 7 bases and the J gene lost 10 bases, with 14 bases spanning the gap. The CDR3 length is 13 residues. The CDR3 bases are TGTGCCAGCACCCACCAGGATAGATCACCCCTCCACTTT. Translated: CASTHQDRSPLHF.

The V gene is TRBV7-2, the J gene TRBJ1-1; TRBD1 might be the D (5 bases). The CDR3 totals 16 residues. V shed 4 bases and J shed 1 base, with 16 bases lying between them. Germline CDR1 is SGHTA and CDR2 is FQGNSA. In DNA, the CDR3 is TGTGCCAGCAGCTCACCGTGGGGGGTTCCGAACACTGAAGCTTTCTTT. Amino acid sequence: CASSSPWGVPNTEAFF.

The chain is built from TRBV4-2 and TRBJ1-4; 7 nucleotides match TRBD1. CDR1 LGHNA and CDR2 YNFKEQ come from the germline V gene. After removal of 5 bases from V and 3 bases from J, the junction contained 0 bases not matched to a gene. CDR3 length: 13 amino acids. Here the CDR3 DNA reads TGTGCCAGCAGCAGGGGGCCTAATGAAAAACTGTTTTTT. It yields the protein CASSRGPNEKLFF.

The gene calls are TRBV6-4 and TRBJ2-2; 7 nucleotides match TRBD1. V was pared by 4 bases and J by 2 bases, with 7 bases of the junction left unmatched. Germline CDR1 MRHNA, CDR2 SNTAGT. The CDR3 is made up of 16 amino acids. CDR3 amino acids: CASSVRGQLNTGELFF. The CDR3 DNA reads as TGTGCCAGCAGTGTGAGGGGACAGCTAAACACCGGGGAGCTGTTTTTT.

CDR3 bases: TGCAGTGCTAGGCGACAGCGCGAGCAGTACTTC. Translated, it gives CSARRQREQYF. This chain uses TRBV20-1 with TRBJ2-7; D possibly corresponds to TRBD1 (5 bases). V was clipped by 3 bases and J by 6 bases, with 9 bases between them. This CDR3 has 11 amino acids. Looked up from germline, CDR1 is DFQATT and CDR2 is SNEGSKA (reference sequence).

In DNA form, the CDR3 reads TGTGCCAGCAGCCCTGGACAGGCTAAAGGTGGAAACACCATATATTTT. This sequence encodes CASSPGQAKGGNTIYF. V is TRBV7-7 and J is TRBJ1-3; TRBD1 matches 7 bases. Germline-derived CDR1 and CDR2 are SSHAT and FNYEAQ (reference sequence). Trimming removed 5 bases from V and 3 bases from J; junction bases left unmatched: 10. CDR3 size: 16 residues.

This rearrangement joins TRBV4-1 to TRBJ2-5, with 7 bases lining up with TRBD2. Looked up from germline, CDR1 is MGHRA and CDR2 is YSYEKL. The V and J ends lost 0 bases and 7 bases, in that order; junction bases with no gene match: 14. The CDR3 is 17 residues long. The CDR3 nucleotides are TGCGCCAGCAGCCAAGATCGGCGTGACCGTGGGGAGGGGACCCAGTACTTC. Residues: CASSQDRRDRGEGTQYF.

This clone was seen repeatedly, ten times or more. The chain uses TRBV24-1 and TRBJ1-2; D perhaps matches TRBD1 (6 bases). Germline CDR1 is KGHDR and CDR2 is SFDVKD. The germline V and J ends were trimmed by 9 bases and 3 bases, with 13 bases remaining between them. CDR3 length equals 13 residues. CDR3 DNA sequence: TGTGCCACCTCAGGGGTTCTCGACTATGGCTACACCTTC. As protein: CATSGVLDYGYTF.